The clone carrying this T cell receptor (beta chain) was observed once. Measured with immunoSEQ multiplex PCR; TCRdb has only the in-frame clones, and not every one. Of 200,000 or so clones in the sample, over 80% were seen once. This specimen comes from a study of blood T cell repertoires in COVID-19. The sequenced material came from peripheral blood. The receptor was isolated from a woman aged 25 to 39 with acute or convalescent COVID-19.

The CDR3 coding sequence is TGTGCCAGCGGCTTCTACAATGAGCAGTTCTTC. This codes for CASGFYNEQFF. The genes are TRBV28 and TRBJ2-1; D gene uncertain. The CDR3 extends over 11 amino acids. V lost 8 bases to trimming and J lost 3 bases, with 5 bases between them. Germline CDR1 reads MDHEN; CDR2 reads SYDVKM.